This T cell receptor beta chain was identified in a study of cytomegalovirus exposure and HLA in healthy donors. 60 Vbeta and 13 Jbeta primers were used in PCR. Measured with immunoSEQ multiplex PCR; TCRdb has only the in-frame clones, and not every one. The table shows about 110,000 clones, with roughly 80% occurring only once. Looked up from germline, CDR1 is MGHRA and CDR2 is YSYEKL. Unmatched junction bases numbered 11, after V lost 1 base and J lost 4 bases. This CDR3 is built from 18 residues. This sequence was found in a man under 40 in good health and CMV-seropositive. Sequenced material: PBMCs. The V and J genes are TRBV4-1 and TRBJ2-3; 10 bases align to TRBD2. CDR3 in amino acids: CASSQGSGGIFLPDTQYF. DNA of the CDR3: TGCGCCAGCAGCCAAGGTAGCGGGGGGATATTTCTTCCAGATACGCAGTATTTT.